This T cell receptor (beta chain) was identified in a study of OX40 agonist ivuxolimab in advanced cancers. Study details: Patients were infused with ivuxolimab every 2 weeks at 0.01 to 10 mg/kg. Treatment received earlier with anti-PD-1, anti-PD-L1 or anti-CTLA-4 agents was allowed, and over 35% had some. Overall study results and limits: There was clonal expansion of CD4+ and CD8+ blood T cells by week 6 at 0.1 to 3.0 mg/kg.

The repertoire was sequenced with immunoSEQ multiplex PCR; TCRdb's copy has only in-frame clones and lacks some. The table includes 25,000 to 35,000 clones, 80% to 90% detected once. The CDR3 totals 15 residues. CDR1 is SGDLS, CDR2 YYNGEE, per germline. V was cut by 0 bases and J by 0 bases, with 10 bases left in between. Points on this clone: Its specificity is unknown.

Here the sequenced sample was CD4+ or CD8+ T cells sorted from blood, taken in a trial of the OX40 agonist ivuxolimab. The V gene is TRBV9, the J gene TRBJ2-7; TRBD1 is a possible D gene (6 bases). The TCR originated in an adult with an advanced solid tumor such as melanoma, head and neck, liver or kidney cancer. The CDR3 here is CASSVGGPVSYEQYF. DNA for the CDR3: TGTGCCAGCAGCGTAGGGGGGCCGGTCTCCTACGAGCAGTACTTC.